This T cell receptor (beta chain) is drawn from a study of beta chain features in type 1 diabetes. Across the study: There were some 110 million sorted cells examined across all samples.

General study findings and limits: Sequencing the cDNA could make cells with high TCR expression show up more than they should. Comparison showed that naive, central memory and Treg TCRB repertoires appeared more similar among patients than among healthy donors.

Reverse transcribing all isolated RNA meant expressed TCRB transcripts were sequenced. TCRdb's copy holds only in-frame clones and misses some; the assay was immunoSEQ multiplex PCR. The repertoire holds some 270,000 clones, with 8% as singletons. CDR3 length: 14 amino acids. The V gene's germline CDR1 is LGHNA and CDR2 YSLEER. The germline V and J ends were trimmed by 4 bases and 0 bases, with 8 bases remaining between them. This clone was recorded at least ten times. Its antigen is undetermined. The V call is TRBV4-3, the J call TRBJ2-3, with unresolved D. Sample: central memory CD4+ T cells from blood. The receptor comes from a woman younger than 35 in good health. CDR3 DNA sequence: TGCGCCAGCAGCCTCCTTCCTAGCACAGATACGCAGTATTTT. Its translation: CASSLLPSTDTQYF.